Listed here are 21 T cell receptor beta chains from one sample, sequenced in a study of blood T cell repertoires in COVID-19. Measured with immunoSEQ multiplex PCR; TCRdb has only the in-frame clones, and not every one. The sample yields 450,000 to 500,000 clones, roughly nine tenths seen once. What was sequenced was PBMCs or T cells enriched from blood (not recorded which). These receptors were collected from a woman between 18 and 29 years old who had recovered from COVID-19.

The chain employs TRBV5-1 and TRBJ2-1; D gene uncertain. There are 13 residues in the CDR3. V was shortened by 0 bases and J by 8 bases, with 9 bases between the two germline ends. Per germline, CDR1 SGHRS and CDR2 YFSETQ. The CDR3 coding sequence is TGCGCCAGCAGCTTGGCTCTAGACGATGAGCAGTTCTTC. Encoded protein: CASSLALDDEQFF.

This chain joins TRBV28 and TRBJ2-1; 11 nucleotides align to TRBD2. The germline V gene encodes CDR1 MDHEN and CDR2 SYDVKM. CDR3 length: 15 residues. The V and J ends lost 1 base and 6 bases, in that order; junction bases with no gene match: 2. The CDR3 is CASSLFSGGVNEQFF. CDR3 in DNA: TGTGCCAGCAGTTTATTTAGCGGGGGGGTCAATGAGCAGTTCTTC.

V is TRBV10-2 and J is TRBJ1-1, with 7 bases aligning to TRBD1. The CDR3 is 15 residues long. V gave up 4 bases and J gave up 0 bases; unmatched junction bases: 5. Germline lookup yields CDR1 WSHSY and CDR2 SAAADI. In nucleotides, the CDR3 is TGCGCCAGCAGTGCTACAGGGGCCTTGAACACTGAAGCTTTCTTT. This encodes CASSATGALNTEAFF.

This clone was seen just once. The chain couples TRBV24-1 to TRBJ2-3; a weak D match, TRBD2 (6 bases). The CDR3 runs to 15 residues. Germline lookup yields CDR1 KGHDR and CDR2 SFDVKD. Trimming removed 4 bases at V and 2 bases at J, with 12 bases between. The chain's CDR3 is CATSEPRGFTDTQYF. The CDR3 nucleotides read TGTGCCACCAGTGAGCCCCGGGGGTTCACAGATACGCAGTATTTT.

This chain uses TRBV28 with TRBJ1-2; D is unclear. This CDR3 has 17 residues. V lost 1 base, J lost 3 bases, and 18 bases lay in between. Germline-derived CDR1 and CDR2 are MDHEN and SYDVKM. CDR3 sequence (DNA): TGTGCCAGCAGTTTATATGGAGGAACAAGATGGGACTATGGCTACACCTTC. Translation gives CASSLYGGTRWDYGYTF.

The rearrangement joins TRBV5-1 to TRBJ2-3; 10 bases are shared with TRBD1. The J segment lost 2 bases and the V segment lost 7 bases, leaving 10 bases of the junction unmatched. The germline V gene encodes CDR1 SGHRS and CDR2 YFSETQ. The length of the CDR3 is 16 residues. CDR3 DNA: TGCGCCAGCGACCACGGGGGACAGGGGTACACAGATACGCAGTATTTT. Encoded protein: CASDHGGQGYTDTQYF.

The chain links TRBV4-1 to TRBJ1-1; D is perhaps TRBD1 (5 bases). The CDR3 has 14 amino acids. V shed 4 bases and J shed 1 base, with 10 bases lying between them. The germline gives CDR1 MGHRA, CDR2 YSYEKL. The DNA of the CDR3 is TGCGCCAGCAGCCGTGGAGGGACGAACACTGAAGCTTTCTTT. As protein: CASSRGGTNTEAFF.

In this sample, this clone turned up a few times. V and J are TRBV4-2 and TRBJ2-6, with TRBD1 matching 9 bases. This CDR3 is 17 amino acids long. Per the germline V gene, CDR1 is LGHNA and CDR2 is YNFKEQ. With 2 bases clipped from V and 4 bases from J, the junction kept 6 bases outside the gene matches. CDR3 sequence reads: CASSQRDRDPGANVLTF. CDR3 DNA sequence: TGTGCCAGCAGCCAACGGGACAGGGATCCCGGGGCCAACGTCCTGACTTTC.

This clone was seen only a few times. V is TRBV2 and J is TRBJ1-1; a weak D match, TRBD1 (5 bases). The CDR3 is made up of 15 amino acids. V was shortened by 2 bases and J by 2 bases, with 12 bases between the two germline ends. Germline V lookup: CDR1 SNHLY, CDR2 FYNNEI. The CDR3 DNA sequence: TGTGCCAGCAGTGAATCGACAGTTGTTAACACTGAAGCTTTCTTT. Protein product: CASSESTVVNTEAFF.

V and J are TRBV18 and TRBJ1-2; 7 bases are a match to TRBD1. CDR3 size: 16 residues. Germline V gives CDR1 KGHSH, CDR2 LQKENI. The V and J ends lost 3 bases and 0 bases, in that order; junction bases with no gene match: 7. The CDR3 sequence: CASSPRTGPTNYGYTF. CDR3 nucleotide sequence: TGTGCCAGCTCACCTAGGACAGGTCCCACTAACTATGGCTACACCTTC.

This chain connects TRBV30 to TRBJ1-1; no reliable D call. Trimming shortened V by 4 bases and J by 11 bases, and 17 bases separated the two germline ends. The CDR3 sequence is 12 residues long. Germline CDR1 and CDR2: GTSNPN and SVGIG (reference sequence). CDR3 nucleotide sequence: TGTGCCTGGAAAGACTCAAACTTTGCTGCTTTCTTT. It is translated as CAWKDSNFAAFF.

This clone was seen a single time. This chain links TRBV6-5 with TRBJ1-4; possible D gene TRBD1, 5 bases. CDR3 length: 15 amino acids. V lost 4 bases to trimming and J lost 7 bases, with 16 bases between them. CDR1 and CDR2 from the germline V gene are MNHEY and SVGAGI. The CDR3 here is CASSFITGTGEKLFF. The CDR3 DNA reads TGTGCCAGCAGTTTCATAACAGGAACGGGTGAAAAACTGTTTTTT.

This clone was recorded only once. The gene calls are TRBV25-1 and TRBJ2-1; 8 bases fit TRBD2. The CDR3 loop spans 16 amino acids. CDR1 and CDR2 from the germline V gene are MGHDK and SYGVNS. V trimming: 2 bases; J trimming: 2 bases; junction bases outside the gene matches: 5. The DNA for the CDR3 is TGTGCCAGCAGTGAAGGGGGCGGGGGGACCTACAATGAGCAGTTCTTC. Protein sequence: CASSEGGGGTYNEQFF.

The J gene is TRBJ2-7, the V gene TRBV5-8; TRBD1 aligns across 9 bases. CDR1 and CDR2 (germline): SGHTS, YDEGEE. Trimming cost V 2 bases and J 2 bases; bases outside gene matches: 5. The CDR3 contains 15 residues. The CDR3 region has the DNA TGTGCCAGCAGCTTAGGGGACAGGGTTACCTACGAGCAGTACTTC. It codes for CASSLGDRVTYEQYF.

The chain links TRBV5-4 to TRBJ2-2; TRBD1 matches at 8 bases. Germline CDR1 SGHNT, CDR2 YYREEE (reference sequence). J lost 5 bases, V lost 4 bases, and 16 bases had no gene match. This CDR3 region has 18 residues. The CDR3 DNA reads TGTGCCAGCAGCGATGGGGACAGGTTAGGAGGGGAGACCGGGGAGCTGTTTTTT. As protein: CASSDGDRLGGETGELFF.

This rearrangement joins TRBV27 to TRBJ1-1; unclear D gene. With 3 bases removed from V and 3 bases from J, the gap between germline ends came to 11 bases. Germline V CDR1 and CDR2: MNHEY, SMNVEV (reference sequence). CDR3 size: 14 residues. DNA of the CDR3: TGTGCCAGCAGTTTTCTCCCTCCGTACACTGAAGCTTTCTTT. Amino acids: CASSFLPPYTEAFF.

The chain couples TRBV4-1 to TRBJ2-3; 10 bases line up with TRBD2. Trimming removed 0 bases from V and 3 bases from J; junction bases left unmatched: 6. Germline V CDR1 and CDR2: MGHRA, YSYEKL. This CDR3 has 17 residues. Written as DNA, the CDR3 is TGCGCCAGCAGCCAAGATGCGGAAGCGGGGGGGACAGATACGCAGTATTTT. Translated, it gives CASSQDAEAGGTDTQYF.

The chain employs TRBV2 and TRBJ1-5, with D perhaps TRBD1 (6 bases). V gave up 7 bases and J gave up 1 base, with 8 bases separating them. This CDR3 spans 13 amino acids. Germline CDR1 SNHLY, CDR2 FYNNEI. The CDR3 DNA reads TGTGCCAGCAAAGACAGGAGCAATCAGCCCCAGCATTTT. It yields the protein CASKDRSNQPQHF.

J is TRBJ2-5 and V is TRBV24-1; a possible D gene is TRBD1 (6 bases). The CDR3 spans 15 residues. Trimming pared 0 bases from V and 3 bases from J, leaving 10 bases between. Germline V gene sequence: CDR1 KGHDR, CDR2 SFDVKD. The CDR3 loop is CATSDLDEGEETQYF. The CDR3 DNA reads as TGTGCCACCAGTGATTTGGACGAGGGGGAAGAGACCCAGTACTTC.

This clone is a singleton in its sample. V and J are TRBV19 and TRBJ1-6; TRBD1 agrees at 7 bases. With 6 bases clipped from V and 4 bases from J, the junction kept 3 bases outside the gene matches. Germline V gives CDR1 LNHDA, CDR2 SQIVND (reference sequence). The CDR3 loop spans 14 amino acids. CDR3 amino acids: CASRGQRYNSPLHF. CDR3 bases: TGTGCCAGTAGGGGACAGAGGTATAATTCACCCCTCCACTTT.

The CDR3 region is CASSRLGQDPKNIQYF. CDR3 nucleotide sequence: TGTGCCAGCAGCAGGCTCGGACAGGACCCAAAAAACATTCAGTACTTC. J is TRBJ2-4 and V is TRBV6-6, with 7 bases that match TRBD1. This CDR3 spans 16 amino acids. The ends lost 6 bases at V and 4 bases at J; junction bases unmatched: 12. CDR1 and CDR2 from the germline V gene are MNHNY and SVGAGI (reference sequence).